Each of the 28 T cell receptor beta chains below was sequenced from the same sample in a study of blood T cells in healthy people across ages. Primed by a sample-barcoded 5' primer and a J-beta primer mix, a second PCR proceeded for roughly 6 to 12 cycles. TCRdb re-derived calls from the 5' RACE reads in MiXCR, one entry per CDR3 protein. The repertoire holds about 1.6 million distinct CDR3 sequences, roughly a third seen once, with around 11% in the top ten. The sequenced sample was blood. The origin of the receptors is a woman in her thirties in good health.

V usage is TRBV21-1 and J usage is TRBJ2-5; whether TRBD2, the table's D call, matches the DNA was not checked. TRBJ2-7 matches the DNA end more closely, so the J call is doubtful. TRBV21-1 is a known pseudogene. The CDR3 loop spans 16 amino acids. CDR3 nucleotide sequence: TGTGCCAGCAGCAAAGTTTGGGCTCCCTCCCGCTACGAGCAGTACTTC. This codes for CASSKVWAPSRYEQYF.

V usage is TRBV12-3 or TRBV12-4 and J usage is TRBJ2-3, with 8 bases fitting TRBD2. The CDR3 covers 16 residues. V lost 6 bases to trimming and J lost 5 bases; unmatched junction nucleotides: 13. The DNA of the CDR3 is TGTGCCAGCAGCCGTCCGGCGCGGGAGGCACGAGATACGCAGTATTTT. It is translated as CASSRPAREARDTQYF.

The chain carries TRBV2 and TRBJ1-2; 12 bases match TRBD1. CDR1 SNHLY and CDR2 FYNNEI come from the germline V gene. This CDR3 region has 15 residues. Losses at the gene ends were 2 bases for V and 8 bases for J; bases not matched to a gene: 6. The CDR3 reads CASSEKGQGARGYTF. CDR3 nucleotides: TGTGCCAGCAGTGAAAAGGGACAGGGGGCGCGGGGCTACACCTTC.

In its sample, this clonotype was seen a few times. This rearrangement joins TRBV7-9 to TRBJ2-1, with a possible D match to TRBD2 (6 bases). In germline, CDR1 is SEHNR, CDR2 FQNEAQ (reference sequence). Trimming shortened V by 5 bases and J by 6 bases, and 17 bases separated the two germline ends. CDR3 length equals 15 residues. CDR3 in DNA: TGTGCCAGCAGCCAAGGGACTGGTGGAGGCAATGAGCAGTTCTTC. As protein: CASSQGTGGGNEQFF.

The chain is built from TRBV5-1 and TRBJ2-1; 7 bases map to TRBD1. The CDR3 is made up of 16 amino acids. CDR1 and CDR2 (germline): SGHRS, YFSETQ. With V trimmed by 5 bases and J by 5 bases, 13 bases remained unmatched. CDR3 bases: TGCGCCAGCAGTACGACCGTGACAGGGTTGGACAATGAGCAGTTCTTC. Residues: CASSTTVTGLDNEQFF.

This chain connects TRBV6-1 to TRBJ2-7, with 9 bases lining up with TRBD2. The CDR3 consists of 17 residues. Germline CDR1 reads MNHNS; CDR2 reads SASEGT. After removal of 3 bases from V and 7 bases from J, the junction contained 16 bases not matched to a gene. The CDR3 sequence is CASSDPTGGGGAEEQYF. The CDR3 DNA reads as TGTGCCAGCAGTGACCCTACGGGTGGCGGGGGGGCTGAAGAGCAGTACTTC.

This clonotype was counted a few times. The CDR3 DNA is TGTGCCAGCAGCTTAGCGGCGGGGGTGGGACATCATGAGCAGTTCTTC. This translates into CASSLAAGVGHHEQFF. The chain links TRBV7-6 to TRBJ2-1; possible D gene TRBD2, 7 bases. CDR1 is SGHVS, CDR2 FNYEAQ, per germline. Trimming cost V 0 bases and J 8 bases, with 17 bases left between them. This CDR3 region has 16 residues.

By sample share, this clonotype is medium-sized. The chain joins TRBV20-1 to TRBJ2-7, with 7 nucleotides matching TRBD1. The V segment lost 8 bases and the J segment 4 bases; nucleotides outside the gene matches: 8. CDR1 is DFQATT and CDR2 is SNEGSKA in the germline V gene (reference sequence). CDR3 length equals 12 residues. DNA for the CDR3: TGCAGTACTACAGGGGATAGATACGAGCAGTACTTC. It encodes CSTTGDRYEQYF.

Only a few counts were recorded for this clonotype. The J gene is TRBJ1-4, the V gene TRBV27, with TRBD1 matching 7 bases. CDR3 size: 14 residues. Germline loops: CDR1 MNHEY, CDR2 SMNVEV (reference sequence). V lost 5 bases and J lost 8; bases outside the gene matches: 8. CDR3 DNA: TGTGCCAGCAGTCCTGGGACAGCAGGGGAAAAACTGTTTTTT. Amino acids: CASSPGTAGEKLFF.

V gene TRBV28 combines with J gene TRBJ2-1; a possible D gene is TRBD2 (6 bases). V gave up 6 bases and J gave up 2 bases, with 14 bases separating them. The CDR3 has 15 amino acids. Germline CDR1 and CDR2: MDHEN and SYDVKM. For the CDR3, the DNA is TGTGCCAGCAGATCTACTAGCTGGCCCTACAATGAGCAGTTCTTC. This sequence encodes CASRSTSWPYNEQFF.

This clonotype was counted ten times or more. The rearrangement uses TRBV10-3 and TRBJ2-7, with 15 bases fitting TRBD2. Germline CDR1 ENHRY, CDR2 SYGVKD. The CDR3 has 16 amino acids. Losses at the gene ends were 11 bases for V and 7 bases for J; bases not matched to a gene: 15. CDR3 bases: TGTGCCTCACACGGGACTAGCGGGAGGAACCAGGGGGAGCAGTACTTC. The encoded protein is CASHGTSGRNQGEQYF.

The sample holds a few counts of this clonotype. V gene TRBV2 combines with J gene TRBJ2-5, with 7 bases fitting TRBD2. Germline V gene sequence: CDR1 SNHLY, CDR2 FYNNEI. Trimming cost V 2 bases and J 2 bases; bases outside gene matches: 11. The CDR3 runs 17 residues. The CDR3 here is CASSEWVVGGGQETQYF. Written as DNA, the CDR3 is TGTGCCAGCAGTGAATGGGTGGTTGGCGGGGGTCAAGAGACCCAGTACTTC.

This clonotype was detected many times. V is TRBV5-5 and J is TRBJ2-7, with D hard to call. CDR3 size: 13 residues. Germline lookup yields CDR1 SGHKS and CDR2 YYEKEE (reference sequence). The V and J ends lost 4 bases and 4 bases respectively, with 12 bases between them. The DNA of the CDR3 is TGTGCCAGCAGCGCCCGTAGTCAATACGAGCAGTACTTC. Translated, it gives CASSARSQYEQYF.

This clonotype appeared a few times. This chain links TRBV20-1 with TRBJ2-4; possible D gene TRBD1, 6 bases. Trimming stripped 2 bases from V and 13 bases from J, with 21 bases between. Germline V gene sequence: CDR1 DFQATT, CDR2 SNEGSKA (reference sequence). This CDR3 region has 14 residues. The CDR3 DNA reads as TGCAGTGCTAGAAGGGGACCGGGGAAGGGGGAGCAGTACTTC. Encoded protein: CSARRGPGKGEQYF.

This clonotype was picked up many times. The chain links TRBV9 to TRBJ2-5, with TRBD2 matching 10 bases. With 3 bases clipped from V and 5 bases from J, the junction kept 7 bases outside the gene matches. The length of the CDR3 is 15 residues. Looked up from germline, CDR1 is SGDLS and CDR2 is YYNGEE. DNA for the CDR3: TGTGCCAGCAGCGCGATAGCGGGGGGAGCGGAGACCCAGTACTTC. Protein product: CASSAIAGGAETQYF.

This chain links TRBV12-3 or TRBV12-4 with TRBJ1-2, with D perhaps TRBD1 (5 bases). The CDR3 sequence is 14 residues long. The V gene lost 3 bases and the J gene lost 4 bases, with 12 bases spanning the gap. DNA of the CDR3: TGTGCCAGCAGTTTTTGGGGCGTGAGCTATGGCTACACCTTC. Its protein product is CASSFWGVSYGYTF.

This chain joins TRBV20-1 and TRBJ2-1, with D possibly matching TRBD2 (6 bases). The V end lost 3 bases, the J end lost 0 bases, and 12 bases lay between the germline ends. The CDR3 extends over 15 amino acids. Germline lookup yields CDR1 DFQATT and CDR2 SNEGSKA (reference sequence). CDR3 amino acids: CSARGRGDSYNEQFF. CDR3 coding DNA: TGCAGTGCTAGGGGCCGCGGGGACTCCTACAATGAGCAGTTCTTC.

The chain couples TRBV13 to TRBJ1-2; no clear D gene. This CDR3 region has 15 residues. Trimming took 2 bases from V and 0 from J, leaving 10 bases between them. Germline V CDR1 and CDR2: PRHDT, FYEKMQ (reference sequence). As DNA, the CDR3 is TGTGCCAGCAGCTTAAACAGTCACCCTAACTATGGCTACACCTTC. This gives the protein CASSLNSHPNYGYTF. The whole variable domain, remainder taken from reference TRBV13 and TRBJ1-2, is AAGVIQSPRHLIKEKRETATLKCYPIPRHDTVYWYQQGPGQDPQFLISFYEKMQSDKGSIPDRFSAQQFSDYHSELNMSSLELGDSALYFCASSLNSHPNYGYTFGSGTRLTVV.

In its sample, this clonotype was seen a few times. The rearrangement joins TRBV7-3 to TRBJ2-1, with TRBD1 identical over 11 bases. Per germline, CDR1 SGHTA and CDR2 FQGTGA. The CDR3 is made up of 22 amino acids. V gave up 2 bases and J gave up 8 bases; unmatched junction bases: 26. CDR3 residues: CASSLWEVGWTGGDGRAYEQFF. In DNA, the CDR3 is TGTGCCAGCAGCTTATGGGAGGTGGGGTGGACAGGGGGCGACGGGAGGGCCTATGAGCAGTTCTTC.

The DNA of the CDR3 is TGTGCCATCAGTGAGTCGGCTGTAGCGGGGTACGAGCAGTACTTC. It is translated as CAISESAVAGYEQYF. The V and J genes are TRBV10-3 and TRBJ2-7; 8 bases are a match to TRBD2. This CDR3 spans 15 amino acids. Germline V CDR1 and CDR2: ENHRY, SYGVKD. J gave up 4 bases and V 0 bases, and 5 bases lay outside the gene matches.

This clonotype was seen repeatedly, ten times or more. The V gene is TRBV29-1, the J gene TRBJ2-7; D uncertain. V lost 1 base and J lost 2, with 6 bases in between. The CDR3 has 12 residues. Per the germline V gene, CDR1 is SQVTM and CDR2 is ANQGSEA. The CDR3 DNA reads as TGCAGCGTTGAAGGGGGTCCCTACGAGCAGTACTTC. Translated, it gives CSVEGGPYEQYF.

The genes are TRBV14 and TRBJ2-1; the match to TRBD2 covers 9 bases. V was pared by 1 base and J by 4 bases, with 2 bases of the junction left unmatched. There are 15 residues in the CDR3. Germline V lookup: CDR1 SGHDN, CDR2 FVKESK. As DNA, the CDR3 is TGTGCCAGCAGCCAAGGGACTAGCGAGTACAATGAGCAGTTCTTC. Its protein product is CASSQGTSEYNEQFF.

This rearrangement joins TRBV21-1 to TRBJ2-1. TRBV21-1 is a pseudogene segment. The CDR3 sequence is 13 residues long. The CDR3 coding sequence is TGTGCCAGCAGCAAAGGGCCAGCAACGAGACAGTTCTTC. Amino acids: CASSKGPATRQFF.

J is TRBJ2-7 and V is TRBV2; D is uncertain. This CDR3 contains 13 residues. Germline-derived CDR1 and CDR2 are SNHLY and FYNNEI. The ends were cut back, 8 bases at V and 4 bases at J, with 15 bases in the middle. The CDR3: CASGDARGYEQYF. CDR3 coding DNA: TGTGCCAGCGGGGATGCCAGAGGATACGAGCAGTACTTC.

J is TRBJ2-7 and V is TRBV10-3; the D gene is possibly TRBD2 (5 bases). This CDR3 spans 14 amino acids. V lost 10 bases to trimming and J lost 4 bases, with 20 bases between them. Per the germline V gene, CDR1 is ENHRY and CDR2 is SYGVKD. The CDR3 nucleotides are TGTGCCACCAGACAACCTAGCTTAGGGTACGAGCAGTACTTC. Amino acid sequence: CATRQPSLGYEQYF.

The chain recombines TRBV5-5 with TRBJ2-5, with no clear D. This CDR3 is 12 amino acids long. Germline CDR1 SGHKS, CDR2 YYEKEE (reference sequence). Trimming pared 5 bases from V and 11 bases from J, leaving 16 bases between. The CDR3: CASSSLPREQYF. As DNA, the CDR3 is TGTGCCAGCAGTAGTCTTCCACGAGAGCAGTACTTC.

The rearrangement uses TRBV11-1 and TRBJ2-2; D is unresolved. Per the germline V gene, CDR1 is SGHAT and CDR2 is FQDESV (reference sequence). With 1 base removed from V and 4 bases from J, the gap between germline ends came to 7 bases. The CDR3 covers 14 residues. The CDR3 here is CASSLEVGTGELFF. The DNA of the CDR3 is TGTGCCAGCAGCTTAGAGGTCGGCACCGGGGAGCTGTTTTTT.

This clonotype was seen more than once but under ten times. The rearrangement links TRBV9 to TRBJ2-3, with D maybe TRBD1 (5 bases). Germline CDR1 SGDLS, CDR2 YYNGEE. The V gene lost 0 bases and the J gene lost 4 bases, with 9 bases spanning the gap. This CDR3 has 14 residues. CDR3 DNA sequence: TGTGCCAGCAGCGTAGAGGGGCACGCAGATACGCAGTATTTT. This encodes CASSVEGHADTQYF.